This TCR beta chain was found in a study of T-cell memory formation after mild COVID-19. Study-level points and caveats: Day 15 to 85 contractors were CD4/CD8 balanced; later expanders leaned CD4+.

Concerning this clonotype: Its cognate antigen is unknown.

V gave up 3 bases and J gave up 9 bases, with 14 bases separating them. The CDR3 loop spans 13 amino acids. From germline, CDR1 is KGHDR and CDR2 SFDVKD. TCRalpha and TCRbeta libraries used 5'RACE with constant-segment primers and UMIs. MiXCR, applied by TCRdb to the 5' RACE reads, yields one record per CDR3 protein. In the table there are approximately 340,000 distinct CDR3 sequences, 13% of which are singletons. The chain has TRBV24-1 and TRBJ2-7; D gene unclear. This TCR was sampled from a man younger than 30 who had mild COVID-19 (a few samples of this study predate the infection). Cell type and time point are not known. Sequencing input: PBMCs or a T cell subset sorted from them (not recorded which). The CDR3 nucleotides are TGTGCCACCAGTGATAGGGCGGCAAAGGGGCAGTACTTC. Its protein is CATSDRAAKGQYF.